This T cell receptor beta chain was captured in a study of T cells expressing NK-cell markers. Study background: Sorted CD3+CD56-NKG2C+, CD3+CD56+NKG2C+ and CD3+CD56+NKG2C- T cells supplied the TCR beta repertoires.

From its re-call of the 5' RACE reads, TCRdb lists each CDR3 protein once, without DNA. Found here are 440,000 or so distinct CDR3 sequences; the top ten clones hold approximately 7%. The sequence was collected from a woman aged 18 to 75 in good health. The sample was blood T cells: a sorted CD56 or NKG2C T cell subset, CD4+ or CD8+ T cells, or bulk PBMC T cells (not recorded which).

Here the CDR3 reads CASSQVGRGSDTQYF. V gene TRBV4-3 combines with J gene TRBJ2-3; TCRdb designates TRBD1, a call that cannot be tested without DNA. CDR1 and CDR2 (germline): LGHNA, YSLEER. This CDR3 region has 15 residues.